One sample yielded the 18 T cell receptor beta chains listed below, sequenced in a study of blood T cell repertoires in COVID-19. The method was immunoSEQ multiplex PCR; TCRdb's version includes in-frame clones alone and lacks a portion of them. The repertoire consists of some 450,000 clones, with around 89% occurring once and the leading ten covering about 12%. Input material: peripheral blood. The receptors derive from a woman aged 45 to 65 with COVID-19, enrolled during active disease.

The CDR3 nucleotides are TGCGCCAGCAGCCTCTCCGACAGTTACAATGAGCAGTTCTTC. Amino acid sequence: CASSLSDSYNEQFF. The chain recombines TRBV5-1 with TRBJ2-1; possible D gene TRBD1, 5 bases. The CDR3 totals 14 residues. In germline, CDR1 is SGHRS, CDR2 YFSETQ. Trimming left V 4 bases short and J 4 bases short, with 12 bases between.

V and J are TRBV7-9 and TRBJ2-7, with unresolved D. Germline CDR1 is SEHNR and CDR2 is FQNEAQ (reference sequence). This CDR3 has 12 amino acids. V lost 1 base to trimming and J lost 6 bases, with 7 bases between them. The CDR3 sequence: CASSLGRREQYF. In DNA form, the CDR3 reads TGTGCCAGCAGCTTAGGGCGGCGCGAGCAGTACTTC.

V gene TRBV5-1 combines with J gene TRBJ2-5; tentative D call: TRBD1 (5 bases). Trimming took off 4 bases at V and 1 base at J, with 17 bases between the two ends. The CDR3 is made up of 16 amino acids. CDR1 and CDR2 from the germline V gene are SGHRS and YFSETQ. Written as DNA, the CDR3 is TGCGCCAGCAGCCTCAGGGTTGGCGAGGCCCAAGAGACCCAGTACTTC. Its translation: CASSLRVGEAQETQYF.

The chain has TRBV6-5 and TRBJ1-1; D is uncertain. The CDR3 covers 11 residues. The V gene lost 4 bases and the J gene lost 7 bases, with 7 bases spanning the gap. Germline V CDR1 and CDR2: MNHEY, SVGAGI. The CDR3, as DNA: TGTGCCAGCAGTTGGACTTATGAAGCTTTCTTT. It codes for CASSWTYEAFF.

This rearrangement joins TRBV7-2 to TRBJ2-5; 11 nucleotides line up with TRBD2. The CDR3 extends over 16 amino acids. J lost 1 base, V lost 2 bases, and 3 bases had no gene match. From germline, CDR1 is SGHTA and CDR2 FQGNSA. CDR3 bases: TGTGCCAGCAGCTTAACTAGCGGGGGTCTCCAAGAGACCCAGTACTTC. Amino acid sequence: CASSLTSGGLQETQYF.

This chain links TRBV6-1 with TRBJ1-6; a weak D match, TRBD1 (6 bases). V lost 2 bases to trimming and J lost 7 bases, with 12 bases between them. Germline values: CDR1 MNHNS, CDR2 SASEGT. This CDR3 spans 15 amino acids. Written as DNA, the CDR3 is TGTGCCAGCAGTGAATGGGCAGGACAGAATTCACCCCTCCACTTT. Protein product: CASSEWAGQNSPLHF.

This chain connects TRBV10-3 to TRBJ2-6, with 13 bases fitting TRBD2. Looked up from germline, CDR1 is ENHRY and CDR2 is SYGVKD. Trimming removed 5 bases from V and 3 bases from J; junction bases left unmatched: 7. The CDR3 runs to 18 residues. The CDR3 DNA reads as TGTGCCATCAGTTCTCGACTAGCGGGGGGATTTGGGGCCAACGTCCTGACTTTC. It encodes CAISSRLAGGFGANVLTF.

There are a few counts of this clone. J is TRBJ1-1 and V is TRBV10-2, with a tentative D call TRBD1 (6 bases). Germline CDR1 WSHSY, CDR2 SAAADI. V was trimmed by 5 bases and J by 8 bases, leaving 12 bases between them. There are 12 residues in the CDR3. CDR3 in amino acids: CASSLLGQEAFF. For the CDR3, the DNA is TGCGCCAGCAGTTTACTCGGACAGGAAGCTTTCTTT.

This clone was seen many times. The sample contains more than one DNA sequence encoding this CDR3. The rearrangement joins TRBV5-6 to TRBJ1-6; 9 bases match TRBD1. The junction had 2 bases not matched to a gene; V was cut back by 0 bases and J by 7 bases. In germline, CDR1 is SGHDT, CDR2 YYEEEE. CDR3 size: 15 residues. The CDR3 region is CASSLGDRENSPLHF. CDR3 nucleotides: TGTGCCAGCAGCTTGGGGGACAGGGAAAATTCACCCCTCCACTTT. Combining the CDR3 with reference TRBV5-6 and TRBJ1-6 gives the whole variable domain DAGVTQSPTHLIKTRGQQVTLRCSPKSGHDTVSWYQQALGQGPQFIFQYYEEEERQRGNFPDRFSGHQFPNYSSELNVNALLLGDSALYLCASSLGDRENSPLHFGNGTRLTVT.

Remarks on this clone: At the DNA level, this CDR3 is encoded by other sequences in the same sample as well. The V gene is TRBV19, the J gene TRBJ1-1; unclear D gene. The CDR3 sequence is 13 residues long. Trimming cost V 3 bases and J 2 bases, with 7 bases left between them. Germline V gene data show CDR1 as LNHDA and CDR2 as SQIVND (reference sequence). The CDR3 loop is CASSISVNTEAFF. In DNA form, the CDR3 reads TGTGCCAGTAGTATTAGCGTTAACACTGAAGCTTTCTTT.

The chain employs TRBV13 and TRBJ2-2, with D perhaps matching TRBD2 (7 bases). The CDR3 is 15 residues long. Trimming stripped 6 bases from V and 5 bases from J, with 16 bases between. The germline V gene encodes CDR1 PRHDT and CDR2 FYEKMQ (reference sequence). Written as DNA, the CDR3 is TGTGCCAGCAGATTCCGGGGGGCGGGGACCGGGGAGCTGTTTTTT. Protein sequence: CASRFRGAGTGELFF.

The J gene is TRBJ1-1, the V gene TRBV11-3; 7 bases agree with TRBD1. V lost 5 bases and J lost 10; bases outside the gene matches: 10. The CDR3 sequence is 13 residues long. CDR1 SGHNT and CDR2 YENEEA come from the germline V gene. CDR3 DNA sequence: TGTGCCAGCAGCGCAGACAGGGATAGATCAGCTTTCTTT. It yields the protein CASSADRDRSAFF.

J is TRBJ1-2 and V is TRBV4-1; weak D call: TRBD1 (6 bases). The CDR3 loop spans 15 amino acids. Germline V gene lookup returns CDR1 MGHRA and CDR2 YSYEKL. Trimming took off 3 bases at V and 7 bases at J, with 18 bases between the two ends. CDR3 loop: CASSQLTGSASGYTF. The CDR3 DNA is TGCGCCAGCAGCCAGCTAACAGGGTCTGCTAGTGGCTACACCTTC.

V gene TRBV19 combines with J gene TRBJ2-7; a weak D match, TRBD1 (5 bases). CDR1 and CDR2 from the germline V gene are LNHDA and SQIVND (reference sequence). The CDR3 consists of 11 residues. The ends were cut back, 2 bases at V and 6 bases at J, with 5 bases in the middle. CDR3 protein: CASSIQGEQYF. The CDR3 DNA follows: TGTGCCAGTAGTATACAGGGCGAGCAGTACTTC.

The chain carries TRBV7-6 and TRBJ2-2; perhaps TRBD1 as D (6 bases). Deletions cut 9 bases from V and 2 bases from J, with 13 bases between. The CDR3 sequence is 14 residues long. Germline lookup yields CDR1 SGHVS and CDR2 FNYEAQ. CDR3 sequence (DNA): TGTGCCAGTAAGGACAGAGTTAACACCGGGGAGCTGTTTTTT. It encodes CASKDRVNTGELFF.

This chain joins TRBV5-6 and TRBJ2-1; a weak D match, TRBD1 (6 bases). Germline V lookup: CDR1 SGHDT, CDR2 YYEEEE. Trimming removed 0 bases at V and 7 bases at J, with 17 bases between. This CDR3 region has 16 residues. DNA for the CDR3: TGTGCCAGCAGCTTGGCCACAGGGCAGGGTATGAATGAGCAGTTCTTC. Translation gives CASSLATGQGMNEQFF. Variable domain in full (rest from reference TRBV5-6 and TRBJ2-1): DAGVTQSPTHLIKTRGQQVTLRCSPKSGHDTVSWYQQALGQGPQFIFQYYEEEERQRGNFPDRFSGHQFPNYSSELNVNALLLGDSALYLCASSLATGQGMNEQFFGPGTRLTVL.

This clone was found a few times. In nucleotides, the CDR3 is TGTGCCAGTAGTGGATCGTTTGGGGGGAGTAAGACTAATGAAAAACTGTTTTTT. It yields the protein CASSGSFGGSKTNEKLFF. The gene calls are TRBV19 and TRBJ1-4; D is possibly TRBD1 (5 bases). Looked up from germline, CDR1 is LNHDA and CDR2 is SQIVND (reference sequence). Between the trimmed V and J ends, which lost 5 bases and 2 bases, there was a span of 21 bases. The CDR3 is made up of 18 amino acids.

A single count supports this clone. This chain joins TRBV15 and TRBJ2-7; D is undetermined. Trimming removed 0 bases at V and 5 bases at J, with 8 bases between. The germline V gene encodes CDR1 LNHNV and CDR2 YYDKDF (reference sequence). CDR3 size: 13 residues. The CDR3, as DNA: TGTGCCACCAGCAGAGAAGGAGTCCACGAGCAGTACTTC. It is translated as CATSREGVHEQYF.